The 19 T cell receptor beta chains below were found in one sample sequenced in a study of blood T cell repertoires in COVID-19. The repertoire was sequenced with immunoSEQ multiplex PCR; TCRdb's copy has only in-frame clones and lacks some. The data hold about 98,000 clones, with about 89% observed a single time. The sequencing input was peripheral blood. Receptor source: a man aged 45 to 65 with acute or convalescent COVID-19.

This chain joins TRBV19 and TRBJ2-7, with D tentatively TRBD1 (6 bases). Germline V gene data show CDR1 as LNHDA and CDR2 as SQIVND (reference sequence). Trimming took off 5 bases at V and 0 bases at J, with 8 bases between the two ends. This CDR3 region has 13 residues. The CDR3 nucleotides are TGTGCCAGTAGTGGGGACAACTCCTACGAGCAGTACTTC. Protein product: CASSGDNSYEQYF.

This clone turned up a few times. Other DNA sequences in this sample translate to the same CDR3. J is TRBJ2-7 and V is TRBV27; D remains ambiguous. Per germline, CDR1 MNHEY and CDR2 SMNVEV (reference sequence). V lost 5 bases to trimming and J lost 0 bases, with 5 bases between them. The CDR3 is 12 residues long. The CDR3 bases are TGTGCCAGCAGTCCGAGCTCCTACGAGCAGTACTTC. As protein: CASSPSSYEQYF.

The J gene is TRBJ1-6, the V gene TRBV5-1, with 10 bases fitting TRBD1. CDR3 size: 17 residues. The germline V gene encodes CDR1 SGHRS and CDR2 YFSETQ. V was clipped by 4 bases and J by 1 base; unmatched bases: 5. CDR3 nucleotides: TGCGCCAGCAGCGGCGGACAGGGGGAATCCTATAATTCACCCCTCCACTTT. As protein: CASSGGQGESYNSPLHF.

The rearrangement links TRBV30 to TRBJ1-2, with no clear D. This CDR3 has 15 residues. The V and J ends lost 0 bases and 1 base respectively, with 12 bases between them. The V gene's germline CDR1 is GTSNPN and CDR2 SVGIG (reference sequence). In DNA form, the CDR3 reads TGTGCCTGGAGTGTTGGCGGGTCCCTTAACTATGGCTACACCTTC. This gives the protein CAWSVGGSLNYGYTF.

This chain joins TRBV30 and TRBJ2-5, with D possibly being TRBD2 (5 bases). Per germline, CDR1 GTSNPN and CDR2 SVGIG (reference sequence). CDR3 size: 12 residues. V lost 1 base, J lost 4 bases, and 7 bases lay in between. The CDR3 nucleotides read TGTGCCTGGAGTGGAGGGAGAGAGACCCAGTACTTC. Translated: CAWSGGRETQYF.

CDR3 in DNA: TGCGCCAGCAGCCCTGGGGGACTAGCGGGGCAGACCCAGTACTTC. Translated, it gives CASSPGGLAGQTQYF. The J gene is TRBJ2-5, the V gene TRBV5-1; 13 bases are shared with TRBD2. V was clipped by 4 bases and J by 6 bases; unmatched bases: 6. Germline CDR1 is SGHRS and CDR2 is YFSETQ. CDR3 length: 15 residues.

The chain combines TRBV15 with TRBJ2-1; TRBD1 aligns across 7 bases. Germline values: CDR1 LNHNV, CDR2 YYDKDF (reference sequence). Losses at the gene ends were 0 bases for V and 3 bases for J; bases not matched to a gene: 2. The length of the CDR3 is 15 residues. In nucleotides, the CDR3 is TGTGCCACCAGCAGAGACCGGGACAGCTACAATGAGCAGTTCTTC. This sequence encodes CATSRDRDSYNEQFF.

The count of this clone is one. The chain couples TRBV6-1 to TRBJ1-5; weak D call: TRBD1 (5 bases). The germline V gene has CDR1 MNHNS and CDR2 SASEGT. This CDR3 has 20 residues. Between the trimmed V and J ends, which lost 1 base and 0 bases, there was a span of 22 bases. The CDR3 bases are TGTGCCAGCAGTGAAGTAGTGTGGGGCAGGGCCGGTTCTAGCAATCAGCCCCAGCATTTT. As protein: CASSEVVWGRAGSSNQPQHF.

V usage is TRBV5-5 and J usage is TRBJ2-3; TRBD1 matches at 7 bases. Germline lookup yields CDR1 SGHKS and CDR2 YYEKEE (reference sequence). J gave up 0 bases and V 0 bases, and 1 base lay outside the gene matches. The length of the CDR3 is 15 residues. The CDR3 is CASSLEGASTDTQYF. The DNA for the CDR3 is TGTGCCAGCAGCTTGGAGGGGGCTAGCACAGATACGCAGTATTTT.

Here the CDR3 reads CASSPPGGQSSGNTIYF. The CDR3 region has the DNA TGTGCCAGCAGCCCCCCCGGAGGCCAGAGCTCTGGAAACACCATATATTTT. J is TRBJ1-3 and V is TRBV3-1 (or the pseudogene TRBV3-2); D is unclear. CDR1 LGHDT and CDR2 YNNKEL come from the germline V gene (reference sequence). The CDR3 spans 17 residues. V was pared by 4 bases and J by 0 bases, with 16 bases between.

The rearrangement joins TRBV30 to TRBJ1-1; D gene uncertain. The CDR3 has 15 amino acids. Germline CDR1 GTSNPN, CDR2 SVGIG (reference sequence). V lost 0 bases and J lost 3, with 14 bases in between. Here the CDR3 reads CAWSVMTTLYTEAFF. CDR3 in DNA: TGTGCCTGGAGTGTTATGACGACACTTTACACTGAAGCTTTCTTT. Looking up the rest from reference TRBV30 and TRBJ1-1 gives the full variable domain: SQTIHQWPATLVQPVGSPLSLECTVEGTSNPNLYWYRQAAGRGLQLLFYSVGIGQISSEVPQNLSASRPQDRQFILSSKKLLLSDSGFYLCAWSVMTTLYTEAFFGQGTRLTVV.

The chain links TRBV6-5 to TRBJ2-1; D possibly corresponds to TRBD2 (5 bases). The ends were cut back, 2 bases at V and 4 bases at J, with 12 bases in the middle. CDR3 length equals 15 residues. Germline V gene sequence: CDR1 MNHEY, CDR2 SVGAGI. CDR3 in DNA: TGTGCCAGCAGTTACAGCCTAGCTGCGTACAATGAGCAGTTCTTC. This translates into CASSYSLAAYNEQFF.

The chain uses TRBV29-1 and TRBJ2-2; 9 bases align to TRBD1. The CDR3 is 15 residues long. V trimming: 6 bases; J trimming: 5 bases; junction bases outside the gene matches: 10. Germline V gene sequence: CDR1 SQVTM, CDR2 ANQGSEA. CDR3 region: CSVSRDRERTGELFF. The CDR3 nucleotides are TGCAGCGTGTCCCGGGACAGGGAGAGGACCGGGGAGCTGTTTTTT.

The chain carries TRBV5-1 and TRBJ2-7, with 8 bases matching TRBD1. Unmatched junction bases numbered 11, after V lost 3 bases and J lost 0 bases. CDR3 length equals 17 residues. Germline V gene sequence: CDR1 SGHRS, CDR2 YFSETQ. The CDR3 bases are TGCGCCAGCAGCTCATTATCCGGGACAGGTAGCTCCTACGAGCAGTACTTC. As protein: CASSSLSGTGSSYEQYF.

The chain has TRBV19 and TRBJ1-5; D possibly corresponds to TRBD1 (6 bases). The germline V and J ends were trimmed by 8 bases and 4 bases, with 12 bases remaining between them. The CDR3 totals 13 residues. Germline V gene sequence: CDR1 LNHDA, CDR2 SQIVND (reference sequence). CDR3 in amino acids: CASGNRANQPQHF. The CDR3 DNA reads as TGTGCCAGTGGCAACAGGGCAAATCAGCCCCAGCATTTT.

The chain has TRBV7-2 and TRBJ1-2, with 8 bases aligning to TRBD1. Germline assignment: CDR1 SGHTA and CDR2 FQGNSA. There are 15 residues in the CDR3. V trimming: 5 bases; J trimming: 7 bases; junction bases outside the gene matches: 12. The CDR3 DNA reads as TGTGCCAGCAGCGAACCTGACAGGGGCCGGCCTGGCTACACCTTC. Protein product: CASSEPDRGRPGYTF.

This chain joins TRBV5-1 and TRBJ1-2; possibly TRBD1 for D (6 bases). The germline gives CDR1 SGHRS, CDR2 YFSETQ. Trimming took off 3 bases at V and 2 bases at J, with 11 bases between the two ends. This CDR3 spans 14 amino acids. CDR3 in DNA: TGCGCCAGCAGCTCGGACAGTTTCAACTATGGCTACACCTTC. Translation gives CASSSDSFNYGYTF.

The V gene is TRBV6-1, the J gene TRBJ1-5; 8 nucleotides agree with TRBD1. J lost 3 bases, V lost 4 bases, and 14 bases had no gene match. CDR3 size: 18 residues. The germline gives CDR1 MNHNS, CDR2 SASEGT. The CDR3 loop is CASSGAGGEWRFNQPQHF. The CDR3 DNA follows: TGTGCCAGCAGTGGGGCAGGGGGCGAATGGAGATTCAATCAGCCCCAGCATTTT.

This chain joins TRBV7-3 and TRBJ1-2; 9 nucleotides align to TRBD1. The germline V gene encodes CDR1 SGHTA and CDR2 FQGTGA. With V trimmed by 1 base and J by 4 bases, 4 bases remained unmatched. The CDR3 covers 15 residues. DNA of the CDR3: TGTGCCAGCAGCTTAAGACCGGGACAGGGCTATGGCTACACCTTC. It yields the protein CASSLRPGQGYGYTF.